The 2 T cell receptor beta chains below come from one sample, sequenced in a study of shared clonotypes between healthy human individuals. Naive CD8 cells lacked CD45RO, underwent positive selection for CCR7 and left out terminally differentiated effector memory CD45RA+ cells. Repertoires were generated with immunoSEQ multiplex PCR, while TCRdb's copy carries only in-frame clones and drops some. The top ten hold about 1.6% of the sample, which has about 2.1 million clones, just over 90% seen once. The sequencing input was naive CD8+ T cells from PBMCs. These receptors all stem from a man younger than 35 in good health. Some clones in this sample may be carry-over from other donors' samples.

The chain recombines TRBV7-8 with TRBJ1-2; 8 bases fit TRBD1. CDR3 length: 16 residues. Germline V CDR1 and CDR2: SGHVS, FQNEAQ. V trimming: 1 base; J trimming: 0 bases; junction bases outside the gene matches: 4. The CDR3 sequence is CASSLGPGQANYGYTF. CDR3 nucleotide sequence: TGTGCCAGCAGCTTAGGCCCGGGACAGGCTAACTATGGCTACACCTTC.

The chain is built from TRBV9 and TRBJ2-7; a weak D match, TRBD1 (6 bases). CDR1 is SGDLS, CDR2 YYNGEE, per germline. V was pared by 4 bases and J by 6 bases, with 17 bases between. The CDR3 is 14 amino acids. CDR3 region: CASSTQGTLGEQYF. The CDR3 region has the DNA TGTGCCAGCAGCACCCAGGGGACCCTCGGCGAGCAGTACTTC.